The 7 T cell receptor beta chains presented below share a single source sample, sequenced in a study of cytomegalovirus exposure and HLA in healthy donors. The PCR was carried out with 60 Vbeta primers and 13 Jbeta primers. TCRdb's table, derived via immunoSEQ multiplex PCR, lists solely in-frame clones and lacks some. Of approximately 77,000 clones detected, nearly 80% appear once; the ten largest clones hold 3.5% to 5.5%. The specimen sequenced was PBMCs. The receptors originated from a man aged 35 to 55 in good health and CMV-seronegative.

The chain recombines TRBV30 with TRBJ2-3; 11 bases align to TRBD1. With 8 bases clipped from V and 6 bases from J, the junction kept 10 bases outside the gene matches. Germline V gene sequence: CDR1 GTSNPN, CDR2 SVGIG (reference sequence). This CDR3 has 14 amino acids. The CDR3 DNA reads TGTGCCGGGGACAGGGGGACGGGGCCGGATACGCAGTATTTT. Its protein is CAGDRGTGPDTQYF.

This sequence joins TRBV10-1 and TRBJ2-5; D gene unclear. V lost 0 bases and J 5 bases, leaving 10 bases between the germline ends. Per the germline V gene, CDR1 is WNHNN and CDR2 is SYGVQD (reference sequence). This CDR3 is built from 14 residues. The CDR3 DNA reads as TGCGCCAGCAGTGAGTCATCCAGTACGGAGACCCAGTACTTC. Encoded protein: CASSESSSTETQYF.

Only one count was recorded for this clone. The J gene is TRBJ1-1, the V gene TRBV10-1; D is uncertain. Trimming removed 9 bases from V and 0 bases from J, with 11 bases in between. This CDR3 comprises 13 residues. CDR1 is WNHNN and CDR2 is SYGVQD in the germline V gene (reference sequence). As DNA, the CDR3 is TGCGCCAGTAGAGTGAAGCTGAACACTGAAGCTTTCTTT. It codes for CASRVKLNTEAFF.

This CDR3 is CATSRELAGYANTGELFF. In DNA form, the CDR3 reads TGTGCCACCAGCAGAGAACTAGCGGGGTACGCGAACACCGGGGAGCTGTTTTTT. This sequence joins TRBV15 and TRBJ2-2, with 10 nucleotides matching TRBD2. The CDR3 totals 18 residues. V shed 0 bases and J 0 bases; nucleotides not matched to a gene: 4. Germline V CDR1 and CDR2: LNHNV, YYDKDF (reference sequence).

The CDR3 nucleotides read TGTGCCAGCTCACCAGCATTAAGCGGAAGCTCCTACGAGCAGTACTTC. It codes for CASSPALSGSSYEQYF. The genes are TRBV18 and TRBJ2-7; D might be TRBD2 (5 bases). Trimming left V 2 bases short and J 0 bases short, with 14 bases between. The CDR3 contains 16 residues. Germline CDR1 is KGHSH and CDR2 is LQKENI. Looking up the rest from reference TRBV18 and TRBJ2-7 gives the full variable domain: NAGVMQNPRHLVRRRGQEARLRCSPMKGHSHVYWYRQLPEEGLKFMVYLQKENIIDESGMPKERFSAEFPKEGPSILRIQQVVRGDSAAYFCASSPALSGSSYEQYFGPGTRLTVT.

This sequence joins TRBV6-1 and TRBJ1-1; no definite D call. Trimming removed 1 base at V and 1 base at J, with 7 bases between. Looked up from germline, CDR1 is MNHNS and CDR2 is SASEGT. This CDR3 spans 14 amino acids. The CDR3 region is CASSEGWRNTEAFF. CDR3 nucleotides: TGTGCCAGCAGTGAAGGATGGAGGAACACTGAAGCTTTCTTT.

This chain connects TRBV28 to TRBJ1-5; possibly TRBD1 for D (5 bases). This CDR3 is built from 12 residues. Trimming removed 7 bases at V and 8 bases at J, with 12 bases between. Germline values: CDR1 MDHEN, CDR2 SYDVKM. CDR3 sequence reads: CASTQGGEPQHF. CDR3 coding DNA: TGTGCCAGCACCCAGGGTGGGGAGCCCCAGCATTTT.